This T cell receptor beta chain was found in a study of cytomegalovirus exposure and HLA in healthy donors. The donors were part of the validation cohort, which consisted of roughly 120 subjects and was separate from the first cohort of under 850 subjects. Sequencing used immunoSEQ multiplex PCR; TCRdb keeps in-frame clones, though not all of them. The repertoire holds over 150,000 clones, with about 86% as singletons. The V gene end was trimmed by 6 bases and the J gene end by 1 base; junction bases not matched to a gene: 3. The CDR3 sequence is 13 residues long. Germline loops: CDR1 SQVTM, CDR2 ANQGSEA. With regard to this clone: As yet, its antigen is unknown.

Findings and caveats of the study: According to the study, some 160 TCR beta chains were cytomegalovirus-associated. Per published reports, the classifier diagnosed cytomegalovirus status with high specificity and sensitivity. Subsequent analysis found a tendency for first-cohort TCR clusters to co-occur within the 120 or so validation repertoires.

The specimen sequenced was PBMCs. This chain uses TRBV29-1 with TRBJ1-3; 7 nucleotides agree with TRBD1. This receptor was obtained from a human donor in good health. CDR3 coding DNA: TGCAGCGTGACGACAGGGTCTGGAAACACCATATATTTT. This codes for CSVTTGSGNTIYF.